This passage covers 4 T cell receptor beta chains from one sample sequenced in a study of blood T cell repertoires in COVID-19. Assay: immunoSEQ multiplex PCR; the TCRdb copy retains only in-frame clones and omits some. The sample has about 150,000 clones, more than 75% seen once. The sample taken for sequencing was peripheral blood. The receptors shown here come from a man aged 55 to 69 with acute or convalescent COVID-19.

The CDR3 loop reads CASSLVQGAGNTIYF. CDR3 bases: TGCGCCAGCAGCTTGGTCCAAGGGGCTGGAAACACCATATATTTT. The chain uses TRBV5-1 and TRBJ1-3; D may be TRBD1 (5 bases). The CDR3 runs to 15 residues. Trimming removed 0 bases at V and 2 bases at J, with 9 bases between. In germline, CDR1 is SGHRS, CDR2 YFSETQ. Supplemented by reference TRBV5-1 and TRBJ1-3, the full variable domain reads KAGVTQTPRYLIKTRGQQVTLSCSPISGHRSVSWYQQTPGQGLQFLFEYFSETQRNKGNFPGRFSGRQFSNSRSEMNVSTLELGDSALYLCASSLVQGAGNTIYFGEGSWLTVV.

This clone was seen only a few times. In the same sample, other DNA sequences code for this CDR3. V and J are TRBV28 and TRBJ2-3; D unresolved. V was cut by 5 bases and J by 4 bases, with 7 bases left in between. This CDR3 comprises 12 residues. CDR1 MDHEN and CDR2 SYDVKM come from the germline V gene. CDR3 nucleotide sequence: TGTGCCAGCAGTACTGGTCCAGATACGCAGTATTTT. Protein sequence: CASSTGPDTQYF.

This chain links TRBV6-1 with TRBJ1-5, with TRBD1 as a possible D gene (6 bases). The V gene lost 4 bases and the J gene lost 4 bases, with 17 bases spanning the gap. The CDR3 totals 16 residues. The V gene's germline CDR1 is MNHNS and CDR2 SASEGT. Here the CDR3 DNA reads TGTGCCAGCAGTGGGGGTAGTACAGGGCTGAATCAGCCCCAGCATTTT. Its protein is CASSGGSTGLNQPQHF.

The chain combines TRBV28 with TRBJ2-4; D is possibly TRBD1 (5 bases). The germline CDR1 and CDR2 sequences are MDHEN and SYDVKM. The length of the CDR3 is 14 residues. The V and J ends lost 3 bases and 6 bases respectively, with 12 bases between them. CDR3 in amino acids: CASSFEGARNIQYF. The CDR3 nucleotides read TGTGCCAGCAGTTTTGAAGGGGCCCGAAACATTCAGTACTTC.